The 5 T cell receptor beta chains below come from one sample, sequenced in a study of cytomegalovirus exposure and HLA in healthy donors. Primers: 60 Vbeta forward and 13 Jbeta reverse. Sequencing was performed with immunoSEQ multiplex PCR; in TCRdb, only in-frame clones are kept and a portion is missing. The sample has 150,000 to 200,000 clones, 80% to 90% seen once; the top ten hold nearly 6.5%. Material: PBMCs. These receptors originate from a man aged 45 to 65 in good health and CMV-seropositive.

This clone was observed a few times. J is TRBJ1-1 and V is TRBV6-5, with 7 bases lining up with TRBD1. V was pared by 2 bases and J by 6 bases, with 9 bases of the junction left unmatched. The CDR3 has 15 amino acids. In germline, CDR1 is MNHEY, CDR2 SVGAGI. The CDR3 region has the DNA TGTGCCAGCAGTTACGAGTCCGGGACAGAGGCTGAAGCTTTCTTT. Translation: CASSYESGTEAEAFF.

This rearrangement joins TRBV7-2 to TRBJ1-1; 9 nucleotides agree with TRBD1. The CDR3 has 15 residues. In germline, CDR1 is SGHTA, CDR2 FQGNSA. Trimming at V came to 3 bases and at J to 0 bases, leaving 2 bases not matched to a gene. The CDR3 coding sequence is TGTGCCAGCAGCTTGGGGACAGGGATGAACACTGAAGCTTTCTTT. Translation gives CASSLGTGMNTEAFF.

The chain joins TRBV27 to TRBJ2-5, with D possibly TRBD1 on 6 matching bases. V lost 7 bases, J lost 5 bases, and 14 bases lay in between. This CDR3 region has 13 residues. Germline V lookup: CDR1 MNHEY, CDR2 SMNVEV (reference sequence). Here the CDR3 reads CASTPGQGETQYF. As DNA, the CDR3 is TGTGCCAGCACCCCGGGGCAGGGGGAGACCCAGTACTTC.

This clone was found a few times. The chain recombines TRBV14 with TRBJ2-1, with TRBD2 matching 13 bases. Germline CDR1 SGHDN, CDR2 FVKESK. CDR3 size: 16 residues. The V and J ends lost 5 bases and 6 bases, in that order; junction bases with no gene match: 7. CDR3 region: CASSELGTSGANEQFF. The CDR3 DNA sequence: TGTGCCAGCAGCGAATTAGGGACTAGCGGGGCCAATGAGCAGTTCTTC.

This chain uses TRBV6-5 with TRBJ1-1, with D tentatively TRBD1 (5 bases). Trimming pared 6 bases from V and 8 bases from J, leaving 13 bases between. Germline V gene sequence: CDR1 MNHEY, CDR2 SVGAGI. The CDR3 runs to 12 residues. The CDR3: CASRKWGEEAFF. The CDR3 DNA reads TGTGCCAGCAGAAAATGGGGGGAAGAAGCTTTCTTT.